The clone carrying this T cell receptor (beta chain) was seen repeatedly, ten times or more. Antigen specificity is unknown. In the authors' methods: Construction of a distant-metastasis classifier for papillary thyroid cancer relied on CDR3 differences across clinicopathological groups. MiXCR was used by TCRdb to re-call the PCR reads. The V and J calls and clone size are TCRdb's, not the authors'. In the table there are some 21,000 clones, over 9% of which are singletons. This entry belongs to a study of metastatic and nonmetastatic thyroid tumors. Whole-study context: Repertoire data that came from the blood and tumor or nodule tissue of malignant and benign thyroid patients were compared. The study's findings and limits: A significant increase in TCR beta diversity was reportedly seen in malignant thyroid tumors relative to benign nodules, in blood and tumor.

Trimming took off 9 bases at V and 0 bases at J, with 11 bases between the two ends. Looked up from germline, CDR1 is MNHNS and CDR2 is SASEGT. CDR3 length equals 13 residues. Thyroid surgery took place with no prior treatment in any patient. V gene TRBV6-1 combines with J gene TRBJ1-1; TRBD1 is a possible D gene (6 bases). The origin of this receptor is a male donor with papillary thyroid cancer or a benign thyroid nodule (not recorded which). Some clones in this sample may be carry-over from other donors' samples. Material for sequencing was blood. DNA of the CDR3: TGTGCCAGTAACAGGGAGATGAACACTGAAGCTTTCTTT. It codes for CASNREMNTEAFF.